This entry lists 3 T cell receptor beta chains sequenced from one sample in a study of glioma-infiltrating T cells after dendritic cell vaccination. TCRdb keeps only in-frame clones here, not all; method: immunoSEQ multiplex PCR. The sample lists 85,000 to 110,000 clones; 80% to 90% were seen once. The sequencing here drew on blood, taken before dendritic cell vaccination. The receptors stem from a human donor with glioblastoma.

The chain recombines TRBV5-1 with TRBJ2-5; D is ambiguous. Germline V gene lookup returns CDR1 SGHRS and CDR2 YFSETQ. The CDR3 is made up of 14 amino acids. V gave up 0 bases and J gave up 2 bases, with 8 bases separating them. As DNA, the CDR3 is TGCGCCAGCAGCTTGGATGTCGGGCAAGAGACCCAGTACTTC. Translation: CASSLDVGQETQYF. Complete variable domain (other parts from reference TRBV5-1 and TRBJ2-5): KAGVTQTPRYLIKTRGQQVTLSCSPISGHRSVSWYQQTPGQGLQFLFEYFSETQRNKGNFPGRFSGRQFSNSRSEMNVSTLELGDSALYLCASSLDVGQETQYFGPGTRLLVL.

The CDR3 sequence: CASSRDRDRGNTGELFF. The CDR3 DNA reads as TGTGCCAGTAGTAGAGACCGGGACAGGGGTAACACCGGGGAGCTGTTTTTT. The chain links TRBV19 to TRBJ2-2, with 10 bases matching TRBD1. V was clipped by 4 bases and J by 2 bases; unmatched bases: 7. CDR3 length equals 17 residues. Germline V CDR1 and CDR2: LNHDA, SQIVND (reference sequence).

The chain is built from TRBV19 and TRBJ1-5, with D maybe TRBD1 (6 bases). V dropped 10 bases and J dropped 0 bases, with 19 bases sitting between them. Per germline, CDR1 LNHDA and CDR2 SQIVND (reference sequence). This CDR3 has 16 amino acids. CDR3: CATATGTPISNQPQHF. The DNA for the CDR3 is TGTGCCACCGCAACAGGGACCCCCATTAGCAATCAGCCCCAGCATTTT.